The rows below give T cell receptor beta chains drawn from one sample of a study of blood T cells in healthy people across ages. TCRdb reanalysed the 5' RACE reads using MiXCR and keeps one entry per CDR3 protein. The table records 1.4 million or so distinct CDR3 sequences, approximately 42% of them present only once. The sequenced sample was blood. The source is a woman aged 18-29 years in good health. Both conserved end residues are part of each CDR3. Each record gives: V gene, J gene, clone size, CDR3 protein. Rows give clone size only sometimes, using once, few, many, or a class for an expanded clone.

V gene: TRBV9
J gene: TRBJ2-5
clone size: few
CDR3 protein: CASSVVARGETQYF

V gene: TRBV7-9
J gene: TRBJ2-2
clone size: NA
CDR3 protein: CASMEGAAGELFF

V gene: TRBV5-1
J gene: TRBJ2-1
clone size: few
CDR3 protein: CASSPTSSGSYNEQFF

V gene: TRBV29-1
J gene: TRBJ1-1
clone size: NA
CDR3 protein: CSHRENTEAFF

V gene: TRBV7-2
J gene: TRBJ2-1
clone size: NA
CDR3 protein: CASSAAGTSGVYEQFF

V gene: TRBV9
J gene: TRBJ2-7
clone size: NA
CDR3 protein: CASSVGIGGYEQYF

V gene: TRBV10-3
J gene: TRBJ2-1
clone size: NA
CDR3 protein: CAISEPGQMNNEQFF

V gene: TRBV20-1
J gene: TRBJ1-2
clone size: once
CDR3 protein: CSAPADYGYTF

V gene: TRBV12-3/TRBV12-4
J gene: TRBJ1-6
clone size: few
CDR3 protein: CASSFGRGYNSPLHF

V gene: TRBV4-3
J gene: TRBJ2-7
clone size: few
CDR3 protein: CASSLRAGGNYEQYF

V gene: TRBV6-1
J gene: TRBJ2-7
clone size: once
CDR3 protein: CATSQGNPYEQYF

V gene: TRBV6-2/TRBV6-3
J gene: TRBJ1-5
clone size: NA
CDR3 protein: CASTLYQQQPQHF

V gene: TRBV4-2
J gene: TRBJ2-5
clone size: NA
CDR3 protein: CASSQIAGEETQYF

V gene: TRBV5-1
J gene: TRBJ2-5
clone size: NA
CDR3 protein: CASSFGTSGGQETQYF

V gene: TRBV28
J gene: TRBJ1-1
clone size: NA
CDR3 protein: CASSSTGVGAFF

V gene: TRBV20-1
J gene: TRBJ1-5
clone size: NA
CDR3 protein: CSARRGQGSNQPQHF

V gene: TRBV12-3/TRBV12-4
J gene: TRBJ2-2
clone size: NA
CDR3 protein: CASQKGQLDTGELFF

V gene: TRBV20-1
J gene: TRBJ2-1
clone size: NA
CDR3 protein: CSASNRGLTKNEQFF

V gene: TRBV6-5
J gene: TRBJ1-4
clone size: NA
CDR3 protein: CASSYSRLSAVNEKLFF

V gene: TRBV12-3/TRBV12-4
J gene: TRBJ2-5
clone size: NA
CDR3 protein: CASSLQASGPIRQYF

V gene: TRBV27
J gene: TRBJ2-1
clone size: NA
CDR3 protein: CASSLKGQEQFF

V gene: TRBV13
J gene: TRBJ2-3
clone size: few
CDR3 protein: CASSPGRELSHTQYF

V gene: TRBV7-6
J gene: TRBJ2-1
clone size: NA
CDR3 protein: CASSLTWMLRGNEQFF

V gene: TRBV6-6
J gene: TRBJ1-1
clone size: NA
CDR3 protein: CASSYSGQGATEAFF

V gene: TRBV7-7
J gene: TRBJ2-1
clone size: few
CDR3 protein: CASSPGQGGNEQFF

V gene: TRBV4-3
J gene: TRBJ1-4
clone size: NA
CDR3 protein: CASSQPTGTNEKLFF

V gene: TRBV7-9
J gene: TRBJ2-7
clone size: once
CDR3 protein: CASSPPAGDRRYEQYF

V gene: TRBV29-1
J gene: TRBJ1-1
clone size: NA
CDR3 protein: CSVPPDSHTEAFF

V gene: TRBV20-1
J gene: TRBJ2-1
clone size: NA
CDR3 protein: CSAEGGKSYNEQFF

V gene: TRBV19
J gene: TRBJ2-6
clone size: NA
CDR3 protein: CASSIDILTSGANVLTF

V gene: TRBV4-3
J gene: TRBJ2-3
clone size: few
CDR3 protein: CASSQEFGSPTDTQYF

V gene: TRBV24-1
J gene: TRBJ2-1
clone size: few
CDR3 protein: CATSEGDLWDNEQFF

V gene: TRBV29-1
J gene: TRBJ2-5
clone size: NA
CDR3 protein: CSAPGLAGGDSQETQYF

V gene: TRBV27
J gene: TRBJ2-3
clone size: once
CDR3 protein: CASSFRVADFTDTQYF

V gene: TRBV24-1
J gene: TRBJ2-2
clone size: NA
CDR3 protein: CATDSTTGELFF

V gene: TRBV7-2
J gene: TRBJ1-4
clone size: NA
CDR3 protein: CASSLATGQLNEKLFF

V gene: TRBV24-1
J gene: TRBJ2-2
clone size: few
CDR3 protein: CATSGTSSGELFF

V gene: TRBV6-2/TRBV6-3
J gene: TRBJ2-5
clone size: many
CDR3 protein: CASSYSETQYF

V gene: TRBV27
J gene: TRBJ1-1
clone size: few
CDR3 protein: CASSLLGHTEAFF

V gene: TRBV7-9
J gene: TRBJ2-1
clone size: few
CDR3 protein: CASSRGETYNEQFF

V gene: TRBV4-1
J gene: TRBJ2-3
clone size: NA
CDR3 protein: CASSQDPATMAYF

V gene: TRBV4-1
J gene: TRBJ2-2
clone size: few
CDR3 protein: CASSQSGGPYTGELFF

V gene: TRBV27
J gene: TRBJ2-3
clone size: many
CDR3 protein: CASSVDGPTDTQYF

V gene: TRBV11-2
J gene: TRBJ2-3
clone size: once
CDR3 protein: CASSSLGLGDTQYF

V gene: TRBV7-9
J gene: TRBJ2-1
clone size: few
CDR3 protein: CASSEGPGEQFF

V gene: TRBV7-9
J gene: TRBJ1-2
clone size: few
CDR3 protein: CASSLKSHHGPYGYTF

V gene: TRBV7-2
J gene: TRBJ2-7
clone size: NA
CDR3 protein: CASGNSGFSYEQYF

V gene: TRBV15
J gene: TRBJ2-1
clone size: few
CDR3 protein: CATRTAGPLSSYNEQFF

V gene: TRBV20-1
J gene: TRBJ1-5
clone size: few
CDR3 protein: CSASSGNDYQPQHF

V gene: TRBV4-1
J gene: TRBJ2-3
clone size: few
CDR3 protein: CASSYPRDRGTDTQYF

V gene: TRBV27
J gene: TRBJ1-1
clone size: NA
CDR3 protein: CASSSHLGAEAFF

V gene: TRBV6-5
J gene: TRBJ2-7
clone size: few
CDR3 protein: CASSYSIVGHTYEQYF

V gene: TRBV9
J gene: NA
clone size: NA
CDR3 protein: CASSGTSGISWSSYNEQYF

V gene: TRBV4-1
J gene: TRBJ2-3
clone size: NA
CDR3 protein: CASSQEPNTDTQYF

V gene: TRBV7-2
J gene: TRBJ2-5
clone size: NA
CDR3 protein: CASSSLAGRLRYEQYF

V gene: TRBV12-3/TRBV12-4
J gene: TRBJ1-4
clone size: NA
CDR3 protein: CASRLRVSGSNEKLFF

V gene: TRBV9
J gene: TRBJ2-5
clone size: few
CDR3 protein: CASSEGAIYTETQYF

V gene: TRBV6-1
J gene: TRBJ2-3
clone size: few
CDR3 protein: CASSEVVTDTQYF

V gene: TRBV5-6
J gene: TRBJ2-1
clone size: NA
CDR3 protein: CASCYRASGRHEQFF